The present entry profiles one TCR beta chain with its context. The antigen remains unidentified. When sampled, the donors appeared nominally healthy, though they likely had unrecorded immune exposures. Both 60 Vbeta primers and 13 Jbeta primers went into the PCR. Clones were sequenced by immunoSEQ multiplex PCR, and TCRdb holds only the in-frame ones, with some missing. The top ten clones hold approximately 2.2% of a sample with about 120,000 clones, under 90% of them seen once. Germline-derived CDR1 and CDR2 are SGHRS and YFSETQ. The CDR3 contains 16 residues. This sample stems from a study of cytomegalovirus exposure and HLA in healthy donors. Study results and limitations: Donors were assumed by presence/absence analyses to have roughly uniform sequencing depth.

The clonotype comes from a woman in her thirties or forties in good health and CMV-seronegative. The sample was PBMCs. The chain recombines TRBV5-1 with TRBJ2-5; 10 positions match TRBD2. Judging by the DNA end, TRBJ2-7 fits better; the J call may be wrong. The CDR3 loop reads CASSLVVGTSAHEQYF. In nucleotides, the CDR3 is TGCGCCAGCAGCTTAGTCGTGGGGACTAGCGCCCACGAGCAGTACTTC.